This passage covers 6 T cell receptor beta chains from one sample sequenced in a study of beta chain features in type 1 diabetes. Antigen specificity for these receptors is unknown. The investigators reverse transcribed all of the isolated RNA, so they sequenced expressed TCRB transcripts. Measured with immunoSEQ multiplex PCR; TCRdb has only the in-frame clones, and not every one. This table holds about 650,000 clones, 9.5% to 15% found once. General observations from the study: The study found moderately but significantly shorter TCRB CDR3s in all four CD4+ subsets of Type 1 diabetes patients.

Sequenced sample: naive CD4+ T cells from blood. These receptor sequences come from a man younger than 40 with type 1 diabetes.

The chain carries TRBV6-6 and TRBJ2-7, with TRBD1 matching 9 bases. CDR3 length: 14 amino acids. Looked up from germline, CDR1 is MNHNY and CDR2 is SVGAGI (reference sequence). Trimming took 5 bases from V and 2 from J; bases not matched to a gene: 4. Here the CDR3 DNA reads TGTGCCAGCAGTCGGGACAGGGCAACCTACGAGCAGTACTTC. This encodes CASSRDRATYEQYF.

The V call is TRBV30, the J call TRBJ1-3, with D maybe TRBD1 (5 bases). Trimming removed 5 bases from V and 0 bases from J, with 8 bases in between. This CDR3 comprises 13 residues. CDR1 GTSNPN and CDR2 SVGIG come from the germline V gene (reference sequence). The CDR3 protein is CAWDSNSGNTIYF. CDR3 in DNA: TGTGCCTGGGACAGCAACTCTGGAAACACCATATATTTT. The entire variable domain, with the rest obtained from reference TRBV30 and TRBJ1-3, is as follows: SQTIHQWPATLVQPVGSPLSLECTVEGTSNPNLYWYRQAAGRGLQLLFYSVGIGQISSEVPQNLSASRPQDRQFILSSKKLLLSDSGFYLCAWDSNSGNTIYFGEGSWLTVV.

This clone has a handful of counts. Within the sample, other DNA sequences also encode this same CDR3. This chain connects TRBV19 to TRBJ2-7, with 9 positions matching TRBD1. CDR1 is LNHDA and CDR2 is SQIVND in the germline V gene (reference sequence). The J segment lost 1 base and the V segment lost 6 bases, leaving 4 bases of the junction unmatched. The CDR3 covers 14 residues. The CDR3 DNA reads TGTGCCAGTAGCCGGGACAGGGTTTCCTACGAGCAGTACTTC. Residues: CASSRDRVSYEQYF.

CDR3: CASSSRDITSSYEQYF. The CDR3 DNA reads as TGTGCCAGCAGCTCCCGGGACATAACGAGCTCCTACGAGCAGTACTTC. The rearrangement links TRBV7-2 to TRBJ2-7; TRBD1 is a possible D gene (6 bases). V lost 4 bases and J 0 bases, leaving 16 bases between the germline ends. Germline CDR1 and CDR2: SGHTA and FQGNSA. The CDR3 runs 16 residues.

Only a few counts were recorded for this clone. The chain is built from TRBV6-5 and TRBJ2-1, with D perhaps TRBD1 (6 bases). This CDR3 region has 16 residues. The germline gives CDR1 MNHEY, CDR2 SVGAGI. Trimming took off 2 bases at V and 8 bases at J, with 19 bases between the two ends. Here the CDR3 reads CASSYHPGVASDEQFF. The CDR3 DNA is TGTGCCAGCAGTTACCATCCAGGGGTGGCATCGGATGAGCAGTTCTTC.

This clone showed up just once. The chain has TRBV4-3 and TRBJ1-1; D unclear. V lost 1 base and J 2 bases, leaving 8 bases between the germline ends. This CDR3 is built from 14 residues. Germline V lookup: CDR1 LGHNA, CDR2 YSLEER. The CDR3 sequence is CASSQASDNTEAFF. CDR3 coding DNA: TGCGCCAGCAGCCAAGCTTCAGATAACACTGAAGCTTTCTTT.